One sample yielded the 28 T cell receptor beta chains listed below, sequenced in a study of blood T cell repertoires in COVID-19. Sequencing used immunoSEQ multiplex PCR; TCRdb keeps in-frame clones, though not all of them. The sample holds about 100,000 clones, around four fifths seen once. Material for sequencing was peripheral blood. The origin of the receptors is a woman between 65 and 79 years old with acute or convalescent COVID-19.

In DNA, the CDR3 is TGCGCCAGCAGCTTGAACGGGGGGCGCGGCGGGGAGCTGTTTTTT. It is translated as CASSLNGGRGGELFF. The V gene is TRBV5-1, the J gene TRBJ2-2; D is perhaps TRBD2 (7 bases). This CDR3 has 15 amino acids. V was trimmed by 1 base and J by 7 bases, leaving 14 bases between them. CDR1 and CDR2 from the germline V gene are SGHRS and YFSETQ.

The chain uses TRBV4-2 and TRBJ1-1; D gene uncertain. The germline V gene has CDR1 LGHNA and CDR2 YNFKEQ. V lost 0 bases and J 5 bases, leaving 19 bases between the germline ends. The CDR3 extends over 17 amino acids. The CDR3 nucleotides read TGTGCCAGCAGCCAAGACTTCGGTTTAAAGGAGAGGACTGAAGCTTTCTTT. Translated, it gives CASSQDFGLKERTEAFF.

CDR3 DNA sequence: TGTGCCAGCAGGAACACAGGGGGGGGAAACTATGGCTACACCTTC. The encoded protein is CASRNTGGGNYGYTF. The chain combines TRBV6-5 with TRBJ1-2; TRBD1 agrees at 8 bases. The germline V gene has CDR1 MNHEY and CDR2 SVGAGI. With 6 bases clipped from V and 2 bases from J, the junction kept 8 bases outside the gene matches. The CDR3 has 15 amino acids.

This chain connects TRBV13 to TRBJ1-1; 8 bases fit TRBD1. The CDR3 runs to 17 residues. Germline CDR1 and CDR2: PRHDT and FYEKMQ (reference sequence). Trimming at V came to 3 bases and at J to 5 bases, leaving 14 bases not matched to a gene. The CDR3 nucleotides are TGTGCCAGCAGCTTGCGGGACAGGCATCCTGCAGGGACTGAAGCTTTCTTT. Protein sequence: CASSLRDRHPAGTEAFF. Full variable domain (remainder filled in from reference TRBV13 and TRBJ1-1): AAGVIQSPRHLIKEKRETATLKCYPIPRHDTVYWYQQGPGQDPQFLISFYEKMQSDKGSIPDRFSAQQFSDYHSELNMSSLELGDSALYFCASSLRDRHPAGTEAFFGQGTRLTVV.

The chain uses TRBV6-5 and TRBJ1-5; D ambiguous. Trimming removed 4 bases at V and 6 bases at J, with 10 bases between. This CDR3 comprises 13 residues. CDR1 is MNHEY, CDR2 SVGAGI, per germline. CDR3 loop: CASSFGTGQPQHF. DNA of the CDR3: TGTGCCAGCAGTTTTGGAACGGGTCAGCCCCAGCATTTT.

V and J are TRBV10-3 and TRBJ2-2; TRBD1 matches 11 bases. The germline gives CDR1 ENHRY, CDR2 SYGVKD. J was trimmed by 4 bases and V by 3 bases; bases with no gene match: 4. There are 16 residues in the CDR3. CDR3: CAISDWTGGPTGELFF. CDR3 coding DNA: TGTGCCATCAGTGACTGGACAGGGGGCCCCACCGGGGAGCTGTTTTTT.

This clone was detected once. The rearrangement links TRBV19 to TRBJ2-5, with D possibly TRBD1 on 5 matching bases. This CDR3 is 15 amino acids long. Germline-derived CDR1 and CDR2 are LNHDA and SQIVND (reference sequence). The V end lost 5 bases, the J end lost 2 bases, and 15 bases lay between the germline ends. This chain's CDR3 is CASSSIGQLQETQYF. The CDR3 DNA reads as TGTGCCAGTAGTTCAATTGGACAACTGCAAGAGACCCAGTACTTC.

This clone was observed once. The CDR3 DNA reads TGTGCCAGCAGTCTCTGGACAGGGGAGGACAATGAGCAGTTCTTC. Its translation: CASSLWTGEDNEQFF. V is TRBV28 and J is TRBJ2-1; 9 bases fit TRBD1. J gave up 5 bases and V 5 bases, and 7 bases lay outside the gene matches. The length of the CDR3 is 15 residues. Germline CDR1 is MDHEN and CDR2 is SYDVKM.

The chain combines TRBV19 with TRBJ1-4; D remains ambiguous. The CDR3 length is 15 residues. CDR1 is LNHDA and CDR2 is SQIVND in the germline V gene (reference sequence). The CDR3 DNA follows: TGTGCTTCGACCCACGGACTGTCTGGAAATGAAAAACTGTTTTTT. This sequence encodes CASTHGLSGNEKLFF.

The chain is built from TRBV2 and TRBJ1-1; D is unresolved. Trimming left V 7 bases short and J 0 bases short, with 12 bases between. Per the germline V gene, CDR1 is SNHLY and CDR2 is FYNNEI. CDR3 length: 14 residues. The CDR3, as DNA: TGTGCCAGCACCCCAGAGGGAGTGAACACTGAAGCTTTCTTT. Residues: CASTPEGVNTEAFF.

For the CDR3, the DNA is TGTGCCAGCAGTTCCGACAGGGACGGTGGCTACACCTTC. Amino acids: CASSSDRDGGYTF. V gene TRBV27 combines with J gene TRBJ1-2, with 7 bases aligning to TRBD1. CDR3 length equals 13 residues. Germline-derived CDR1 and CDR2 are MNHEY and SMNVEV (reference sequence). Trimming cost V 4 bases and J 7 bases; bases outside gene matches: 6.

By sample fraction, this clone is medium-sized (0.01 to 0.1%). The chain combines TRBV29-1 with TRBJ1-2; D might be TRBD1 (6 bases). In germline, CDR1 is SQVTM, CDR2 ANQGSEA. V was cut by 3 bases and J by 2 bases, with 22 bases left in between. This CDR3 spans 17 amino acids. The CDR3 loop reads CSVDPQGKERRNYGYTF. The CDR3 region has the DNA TGCAGCGTTGATCCCCAGGGGAAGGAGAGAAGGAACTATGGCTACACCTTC.

V and J are TRBV5-1 and TRBJ1-6; 9 bases are shared with TRBD1. This CDR3 is 15 amino acids long. V lost 0 bases, J lost 7 bases, and 2 bases stayed unmatched. The germline V gene has CDR1 SGHRS and CDR2 YFSETQ. CDR3 amino acids: CASSLGDRENSPLHF. In DNA, the CDR3 is TGCGCCAGCAGCTTGGGGGACAGGGAGAATTCACCCCTCCACTTT.

The V call is TRBV5-5, the J call TRBJ2-7; TRBD2 agrees at 10 bases. The CDR3 sequence is 15 residues long. Germline V gene data show CDR1 as SGHKS and CDR2 as YYEKEE (reference sequence). The J segment lost 4 bases and the V segment lost 1 base, leaving 5 bases of the junction unmatched. The CDR3 nucleotides are TGTGCCAGCAGCTTGTCCCTAGCGGGGGTGTACGAGCAGTACGTC. Its translation is CASSLSLAGVYEQYV.

This clone was seen more than once but under ten times. The chain employs TRBV5-1 and TRBJ2-5; D ambiguous. CDR1 and CDR2 from the germline V gene are SGHRS and YFSETQ. This CDR3 is 14 amino acids long. V was clipped by 4 bases and J by 0 bases, with 10 bases between them. The CDR3 sequence: CASSLVRYQETQYF. Written as DNA, the CDR3 is TGCGCCAGCAGCCTTGTCCGGTACCAAGAGACCCAGTACTTC.

This clone has a single count. Here the CDR3 reads CASSTTGSNQPQHF. The CDR3 coding sequence is TGTGCCAGCAGCACTACAGGGAGCAATCAGCCCCAGCATTTT. The rearrangement links TRBV28 to TRBJ1-5, with a tentative D call TRBD1 (6 bases). The germline gives CDR1 MDHEN, CDR2 SYDVKM. Trimming shortened V by 6 bases and J by 1 base, and 10 bases separated the two germline ends. The CDR3 is 14 amino acids. Full variable domain (missing parts from reference TRBV28 and TRBJ1-5): DVKVTQSSRYLVKRTGEKVFLECVQDMDHENMFWYRQDPGLGLRLIYFSYDVKMKEKGDIPEGYSVSREKKERFSLILESASTNQTSMYLCASSTTGSNQPQHFGDGTRLSIL.

The J gene is TRBJ2-3, the V gene TRBV5-8; TRBD2 matches 11 bases. Germline CDR1 reads SGHTS; CDR2 reads YDEGEE. The CDR3 sequence is 17 residues long. Trimming at V came to 4 bases and at J to 4 bases, leaving 11 bases not matched to a gene. The CDR3 protein is CASSDSGGAFESDTQYF. In DNA, the CDR3 is TGTGCCAGCAGCGATAGCGGGGGGGCCTTTGAATCAGATACGCAGTATTTT.

This clone was observed once. The J gene is TRBJ1-2, the V gene TRBV7-8, with D perhaps TRBD1 (5 bases). The CDR3 is 13 amino acids. CDR1 is SGHVS and CDR2 is FQNEAQ in the germline V gene. Between the trimmed V and J ends, which lost 5 bases and 8 bases, there was a span of 15 bases. The CDR3 bases are TGTGCCAGCAGCCGAGTAGGGGTCGGGGGCTACACCTTC. This gives the protein CASSRVGVGGYTF.

The chain couples TRBV2 to TRBJ1-4; D call uncertain. The CDR3 has 14 amino acids. Germline-derived CDR1 and CDR2 are SNHLY and FYNNEI. V was pared by 4 bases and J by 5 bases, with 11 bases between. The CDR3, as DNA: TGTGCCAGCAGTGGAGGTGGTAGGAATGAAAAACTGTTTTTT. Its protein product is CASSGGGRNEKLFF.

This chain links TRBV3-1 (or the pseudogene TRBV3-2) with TRBJ1-2, with D unresolved. The germline gives CDR1 LGHDT, CDR2 YNNKEL (reference sequence). The CDR3 spans 13 residues. Between the trimmed V and J ends, which lost 1 base and 1 base, there was a span of 4 bases. The CDR3 here is CASSQASNYGYTF. DNA for the CDR3: TGTGCCAGCAGCCAAGCGAGTAACTATGGCTACACCTTC.

The chain combines TRBV9 with TRBJ2-2, with unresolved D. CDR3 size: 15 residues. Trimming stripped 0 bases from V and 3 bases from J, with 9 bases between. Germline CDR1 SGDLS, CDR2 YYNGEE. CDR3 loop: CASSVVSTDTGELFF. The CDR3 DNA sequence: TGTGCCAGCAGCGTAGTGAGCACAGACACCGGGGAGCTGTTTTTT.

V is TRBV14 and J is TRBJ2-5, with 8 bases that match TRBD1. V lost 2 bases and J lost 6; bases outside the gene matches: 5. CDR1 is SGHDN, CDR2 FVKESK, per germline. There are 14 residues in the CDR3. The CDR3: CASSQSQGAQTQYF. The CDR3 coding sequence is TGTGCCAGCAGCCAAAGTCAGGGGGCTCAGACCCAGTACTTC.

V is TRBV6-2 or TRBV6-3 and J is TRBJ2-3; no definite D call. The CDR3 consists of 14 residues. Trimming took 2 bases from V and 2 from J, leaving 8 bases between them. From germline, CDR1 is MNHEY and CDR2 SVGEGT. CDR3 protein: CASSYAPNTDTQYF. The CDR3 DNA sequence: TGTGCCAGCAGTTACGCCCCTAACACAGATACGCAGTATTTT.

In DNA, the CDR3 is TGCGCCAGCAGCTGGGACAGGGGGCGCTCCGGGGAGCTGTTTTTT. Its translation: CASSWDRGRSGELFF. This chain connects TRBV5-1 to TRBJ2-2; 12 bases line up with TRBD1. CDR3 length: 15 amino acids. Germline trimming cut 3 bases from V and 6 bases from J; bases unmatched to any gene: 3. Germline values: CDR1 SGHRS, CDR2 YFSETQ. Looking up the rest from reference TRBV5-1 and TRBJ2-2 gives the full variable domain: KAGVTQTPRYLIKTRGQQVTLSCSPISGHRSVSWYQQTPGQGLQFLFEYFSETQRNKGNFPGRFSGRQFSNSRSEMNVSTLELGDSALYLCASSWDRGRSGELFFGEGSRLTVL.

The rearrangement uses TRBV7-2 and TRBJ2-1, with a weak D call TRBD1 (6 bases). Germline CDR1 and CDR2: SGHTA and FQGNSA. This CDR3 has 14 amino acids. V was cut by 1 base and J by 3 bases, with 7 bases left in between. The CDR3 coding sequence is TGTGCCAGCAGCTTAGGCAGGGGCTACAATGAGCAGTTCTTC. Encoded protein: CASSLGRGYNEQFF. The whole variable domain, filled in from reference TRBV7-2 and TRBJ2-1, reads GAGVSQSPSNKVTEKGKDVELRCDPISGHTALYWYRQSLGQGLEFLIYFQGNSAPDKSGLPSDRFSAERTGGSVSTLTIQRTQQEDSAVYLCASSLGRGYNEQFFGPGTRLTVL.

The V and J genes are TRBV7-9 and TRBJ1-3; weak D call: TRBD1 (5 bases). The length of the CDR3 is 12 residues. Germline V CDR1 and CDR2: SEHNR, FQNEAQ (reference sequence). The V end lost 2 bases, the J end lost 7 bases, and 6 bases lay between the germline ends. The CDR3 coding sequence is TGTGCCAGCAGCTTATCAGGGAACACCATATATTTT. It encodes CASSLSGNTIYF.

This clone was seen more than once but under ten times. The V and J genes are TRBV11-2 and TRBJ1-2; 8 nucleotides match TRBD1. CDR3 size: 13 residues. J was trimmed by 3 bases and V by 5 bases; bases with no gene match: 2. Per germline, CDR1 SGHAT and CDR2 FQNNGV. CDR3 sequence: CASSQDRDYGYTF. DNA for the CDR3: TGTGCCAGCAGCCAGGACAGGGACTATGGCTACACCTTC.

The V call is TRBV7-9, the J call TRBJ1-1, with 7 positions matching TRBD1. Germline V CDR1 and CDR2: SEHNR, FQNEAQ (reference sequence). CDR3 length equals 14 residues. V lost 3 bases to trimming and J lost 5 bases; unmatched junction nucleotides: 6. The CDR3, as DNA: TGTGCCAGCAGCTTCGGAGGGGGCAGGACTGAAGCTTTCTTT. This gives the protein CASSFGGGRTEAFF.